The clone carrying this TCR beta chain occurred once. No antigen is known for it. The sample providers were healthy Caucasian people from Russia, aged about 6 to 90. V trimming: 7 bases; J trimming: 5 bases; junction bases outside the gene matches: 9. Germline lookup yields CDR1 SGHKS and CDR2 YYEKEE (reference sequence). The CDR3 runs 15 residues. A second roughly 6 to 12 cycle PCR used barcoded and J-beta primers. Via MiXCR, TCRdb re-called the 5' RACE reads, giving one row per CDR3 protein. The data hold about 970,000 distinct CDR3 sequences, with about 51% observed a single time. The data stem from a study of blood T cells in healthy people across ages. Whole-study findings and limits: Investigators treated diversity estimates from one million T cells as underestimates.

The TCR originated in a woman in her fifties or sixties in good health. The sample was blood. This chain joins TRBV5-5 and TRBJ2-5, with TRBD2 identical over 12 bases. CDR3 nucleotide sequence: TGTGCCAGCGGCTCAGGACTAGCGGGATCGGAGACCCAGTACTTC. Protein sequence: CASGSGLAGSETQYF.